This T cell receptor beta chain was sequenced for a study of cytomegalovirus exposure and HLA in healthy donors (dated by TCRdb to about 2017). Concerning the study at large: In an earlier analysis of some 610 of the donors, 250 to 350 Gb of sequence data and 90 million to 120 million unique TCR beta sequences from 180 million or so T cells were reported. In a later analysis, previously published TCR beta repertoires from fewer than 750 donors were re-analyzed and high-resolution HLA genotyping was added so that TCR occurrence patterns could be studied. About 300 gigabases of sequencing data and 78 million or so unique TCR sequences were included in an early release covering over 600 HLA-typed donors. A later genetic analysis took genome-wide SNP genotypes for about 65% of the roughly 670 donors and used that subset as a discovery cohort. HLA typing covered class I and class II loci at four-digit resolution. The aim of the study was to test whether cataloging public T cell receptors could identify signatures of past pathogen exposure. The genetic ancestry cluster associated with self-reported Caucasian donors included roughly 84% of the approximately 410 genotyped donors. Among roughly 400 genotyped donors of the cohort, an average of approximately 240,000 unique TCR beta nucleotide sequences was sequenced per donor, of which about 19% were non-productive. Every discovery cohort repertoire had been produced on one sequencing platform. Rather than drawing on any new phenotypic data, the later analysis identified candidate immune exposures from TCR beta sequences and the way those sequences occurred across donors. A separate validation cohort of approximately 130 different subjects was used in addition to the 666-subject first cohort. To predict cytomegalovirus infection status, the study brought together high-throughput TCR immunosequencing, statistical association of individual TCRs with disease status, and machine learning. The number of donors typed differed by locus, with roughly 629-640 for A, B, C, DRB1 and DQB1, around 500 for DQA1, 600 to 610 for DPA1, and some 470 for DPB1. The study profiled the T cell repertoires of hundreds of subjects by immunosequencing and related them to cytomegalovirus serostatus. Roughly five DR-DQ haplotypes were handled as single units for association and clustering because linkage in the cohort was strong. An earlier analysis of 587 of the donors used high-throughput TCR beta sequencing to judge whether each TCR beta V gene segment behaved as functional or pseudogenic. Donor age, sex, ethnicity and CMV serostatus were compiled alongside the repertoire data. On the study overall, not on this receptor specifically: In both the original and validation cohorts, the classifier was reported to diagnose cytomegalovirus status with high specificity and sensitivity. Sequencing depth was assumed to be roughly uniform across donors in the presence/absence analyses, though that assumption may not hold. When HLA alleles, especially DR and DQ, strongly co-occurred, TCR associations were difficult to assign to individual alleles. Because counts were too low, about 18 rarely observed V segments, including chromosome 9 orphons, were excluded from the earlier analysis of around 640 of the donors. Most TCR sequences were observed very rarely across donors, whereas some public TCRs were present in many individuals. A later analysis reported that several top co-occurrence clusters appeared linked to parvovirus B19, influenza, CMV and Epstein-Barr virus. In vitro tests confirmed that three of the cytomegalovirus-associated TCR beta chains recognize cytomegalovirus antigens. Most CMV-associated TCR beta chains appeared to be HLA-restricted in a later analysis, and the HLA associations seemed to be driven largely by CMV exposure. In a later analysis, HLA-associated TCR beta chains showed more clonal expansion and lower generation probabilities than non-associated chains that were equally common. A further reported finding was that TCR beta sequences accurately predicted the HLA-A and HLA-B alleles for most subjects in the first cohort. An association between a missense DCLRE1C variant and V-gene and J-gene trimming of TCR beta chains was found in a later genetic analysis and replicated in an independent cohort. The authors suggested that the approach could potentially be extended to other disease states and immunological phenotypes. Correlated functional status among segregating V segments might reflect linkage disequilibrium, but an unknown experimental factor could not be ruled out. Only TCR beta chains were sequenced in this cohort, and the absence of alpha or paired-chain data limited detectable features. A total of 150 to 200 TCR beta chains were listed by the study as associated with cytomegalovirus. Immune exposure information for the cohort was limited to CMV serostatus. At a false discovery rate of 0.05, a later analysis linked around 15,000 TCR beta sequences to specific HLA alleles. A cluster of highly shared sequence variants was judged likely to be a technical artifact of the sequencing pipeline. Because some donors lacked HLA typing at each locus, the association tests relied only on the typed subset. In an earlier analysis of roughly 560 of the donors, most TCR beta V segments were observed in productive rearrangements about 87% or about 30% of the time, broadly matching IMGT annotations. According to a later analysis, TCR association rates differed among HLA loci, with DRB1 alleles showing the most associated TCRs and HLA-C alleles showing the fewest. A later genetic analysis reported fewer N-insertions in productive TCRs among donors in an Asian-associated ancestry cluster than the roughly 700-donor mean.

For this clone: This clone's antigen is unknown. Per-base qualities were not stored, and no clone one base away is much larger.

The cohort was made up of approximately 700 healthy bone marrow donors. At the time of sampling, all cohort members were nominally healthy, though unrecorded immune exposures were likely present. The donor was CMV seronegative and was included in the group of 352 seronegative cohort members. A peripheral blood sample was provided by each donor, and peripheral blood mononuclear cells were used for TCR beta sequencing. Genomic DNA extraction from the blood cell samples was performed with the Qiagen DNeasy Blood Extraction Kit. The protocol used for the library was the immunoSEQ multiplex PCR assay. For the multiplex PCR, a mixture combining 60 forward primers for TCR Vbeta segments and 13 reverse primers for TCR Jbeta segments was used. The CDR3 region of rearranged TCR beta genes was amplified from genomic DNA by a multiplex PCR assay. The amplified TCR beta libraries were sequenced on the Illumina HiSeq System as 87-base-pair reads. The paper's data handling went like this. A later analysis tallied 75 million to 85 million unique TCR beta chains across the 700 or so repertoires, and about 12 million of those chains were shared by two or more donors. A nearest-neighbor algorithm error-corrected the raw reads and collapsed the reads into unique sequences, merging closely related sequences to remove PCR and sequencing errors. CDR3 sequences were aligned to IMGT reference sequences to assign V, D and J gene segments. For a sequence to be retained, at least a six-nucleotide match to both a V gene segment and a J gene segment was required. Rearrangements were called productive when the CDR3 lacked stop codons and stayed in frame with V and J; all others were non-productive. Following IMGT convention, CDR3 was defined as the stretch from the second conserved V-encoded cysteine to the conserved J-encoded phenylalanine. In an earlier analysis of just under 600 of the donors, sequences lacking an unambiguous match to a single V gene segment were excluded. In an earlier analysis of about 590 of the donors, a V segment was called functional when productive rearrangements were above 56.7%, and segregating when the standard deviation between donors exceeded 5%. A statistical classification framework was built for diagnosing cytomegalovirus status from the catalog of TCR beta chain sequences. A later analysis assigned V and J genes by comparing TCR nucleotide sequences with IMGT/GENE-DB human TR gene sequences. In a later analysis, CDR3 sequences and most-parsimonious VDJ recombination scenarios were assigned using the TCRdist pipeline. In a later analysis, each TCR beta chain was defined by its CDR3 amino acid sequence together with its V-gene family, and reads without a unique V-gene family were excluded. In a later analysis, 450 to 600 highly shared, low-generation-probability nucleotide sequences were removed to address suspected cross-contamination and a sequencing artifact. A later analysis calculated a clonal expansion index for each public chain from normalized within-repertoire ranks of inferred template counts. In a later analysis, generation probabilities were computed using a VDJ recombination model fitted to out-of-frame rearrangements, and the results were checked against IGoR. A later analysis scored TCR-TCR, TCR-HLA and TCR-CMV co-occurrence with hypergeometric tests, applying a repertoire-size bias correction to TCR pairs. A later analysis estimated false discovery rates by permuting HLA or CMV assignments 20 times. A later analysis grouped co-occurring TCRs with DBSCAN, adding TCRdist sequence similarity when clustering within HLA-allele-positive subsets. Co-occurrence clustering excluded repertoires with fewer than 30,000 or more than 120,000 public chains, plus five with anomalous nucleotide sharing. TCRdb provides this immuneACCESS table in a form limited to in-frame rearrangements. Some clones are lacking; in checked studies, under half of them reflect an unresolved V gene, and why the rest are absent is not known. The V and J calls and the clone size are those of that table, but D and trimming were determined from the DNA. In this sample the table shows some 220,000 clones, approximately 78% of which occur a single time. Of the sample, under 0.6% falls within the top ten clones.

Sequenced: PBMCs. The source of this sequence is a boy younger than 18 in good health and CMV-seronegative.

CDR3 sequence: CASSPRQGYNSPLHF. The sequenced DNA: TGTGCCAGCAGTCCCCGGCAGGGGTATAATTCACCCCTCCACTTT. This receptor chain uses TRBV27 and TRBJ1-6; the best D guess is TRBD1, with 6 bases matching. CDR1 MNHEY and CDR2 SMNVEV are derived from the germline V gene (reference sequence). The CDR3 runs 15 amino acids, cysteine and phenylalanine included. Only the CDR3 portion is preserved as DNA: 45 bases, with reading frame beginning at the first base. V loses 5 bases of germline sequence and J loses 4 bases, and the interval between the two ends is 12 bases.